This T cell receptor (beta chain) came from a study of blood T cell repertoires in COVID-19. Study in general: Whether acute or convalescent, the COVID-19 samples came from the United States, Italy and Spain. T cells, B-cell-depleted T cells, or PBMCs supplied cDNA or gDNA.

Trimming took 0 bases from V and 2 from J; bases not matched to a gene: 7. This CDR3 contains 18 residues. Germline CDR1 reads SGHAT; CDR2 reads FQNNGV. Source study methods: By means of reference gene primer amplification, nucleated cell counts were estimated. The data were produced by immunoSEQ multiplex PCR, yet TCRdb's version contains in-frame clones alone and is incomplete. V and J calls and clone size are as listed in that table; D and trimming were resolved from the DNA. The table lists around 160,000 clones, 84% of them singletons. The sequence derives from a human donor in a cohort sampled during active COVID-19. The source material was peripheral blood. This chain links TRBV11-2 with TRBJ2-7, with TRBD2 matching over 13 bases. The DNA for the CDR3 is TGTGCCAGCAGCTTAGATCAGGGGGGGACTAGCGGGGCCTACGAGCAGTACTTC. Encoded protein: CASSLDQGGTSGAYEQYF.